This T cell receptor beta chain was sequenced for a study of Ad26.COV2.S vaccination and SARS-CoV-2 variants. Findings and limits, study-wide: Recipients given vaccine exceeded placebo recipients in spike-specific TCR breadth.

The treatment is: roughly 18 received Ad26.COV2.S at low or high dose, single or two shots; about 5 received placebo; per-sample allocation not given. Specimen acquisition occurred on day 63 following the initial vaccine or placebo injection. Whoever gave the sample was an adult aged 18-55 years in Boston. Ad26.COV2.S expressed prefusion-stabilized spike from the original Wuhan strain. TCRdb keeps only in-frame clones here, not all; method: immunoSEQ multiplex PCR. The table shows approximately 410,000 clones, with about 90% occurring only once. This clone showed up just once. Its antigen is still unknown. The sample in question was peripheral blood, obtained in a trial of Ad26.COV2.S vaccine versus placebo. This clonotype was sampled from a person aged 18-60 years who received the Ad26.COV2.S COVID-19 vaccine or a placebo.

CDR3 region: CASSQMNRENTIYF. CDR3 sequence (DNA): TGTGCCAGCAGCCAAATGAACAGGGAGAACACCATATATTTT. V gene TRBV3-1 (or the pseudogene TRBV3-2) combines with J gene TRBJ1-3; a possible D gene is TRBD1 (6 bases). The CDR3 is 14 amino acids. Germline CDR1 and CDR2: LGHDT and YNNKEL (reference sequence). V lost 2 bases to trimming and J lost 7 bases, with 12 bases between them.